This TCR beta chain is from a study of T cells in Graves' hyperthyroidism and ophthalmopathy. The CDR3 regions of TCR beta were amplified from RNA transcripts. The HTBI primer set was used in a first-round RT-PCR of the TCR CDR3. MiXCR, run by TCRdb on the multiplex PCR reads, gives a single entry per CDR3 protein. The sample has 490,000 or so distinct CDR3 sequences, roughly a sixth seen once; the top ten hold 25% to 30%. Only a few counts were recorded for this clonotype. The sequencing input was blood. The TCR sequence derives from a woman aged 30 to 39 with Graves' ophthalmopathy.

The CDR3 DNA is TGTGCCACCAGTGCATGGCGGGGTAGCACAGATACGCAGTATTTT. Translation: CATSAWRGSTDTQYF. This chain uses TRBV24-1 with TRBJ2-3; TRBD2 is a possible D gene (6 bases). CDR3 length equals 15 residues. Germline V gives CDR1 KGHDR, CDR2 SFDVKD. Between the trimmed V and J ends, which lost 5 bases and 0 bases, there was a span of 11 bases.